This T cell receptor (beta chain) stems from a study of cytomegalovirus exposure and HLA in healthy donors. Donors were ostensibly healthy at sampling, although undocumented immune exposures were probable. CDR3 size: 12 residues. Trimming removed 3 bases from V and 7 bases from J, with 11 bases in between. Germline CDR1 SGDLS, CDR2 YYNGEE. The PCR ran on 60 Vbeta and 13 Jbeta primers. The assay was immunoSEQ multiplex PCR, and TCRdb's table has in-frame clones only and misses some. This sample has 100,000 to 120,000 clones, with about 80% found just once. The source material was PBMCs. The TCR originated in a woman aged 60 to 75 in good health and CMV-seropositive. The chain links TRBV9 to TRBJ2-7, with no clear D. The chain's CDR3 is CASSATLQEQYF. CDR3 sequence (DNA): TGTGCCAGCAGCGCAACCCTACAGGAGCAGTACTTC.